This T cell receptor beta chain derives from a study of Graves' ophthalmopathy and Graves' hyperthyroidism. Study-wide results and caveats: Also, most clonotypes expanded in the thyroid above 0.001 frequency appeared in blood.

Scientists amplified the TCR beta CDR3 regions from RNA transcripts. Amplification began with first-round RT-PCR using HTBI primers, then second-round multiplex PCR was performed. TCRdb re-analysed the multiplex PCR reads in MiXCR, keeping a single row per CDR3 protein. Of over 650,000 distinct CDR3 sequences detected, roughly 41% appear once; the ten largest clones hold over 2.5%. This clonotype was observed many times. What it recognizes is unknown. The CDR3 is made up of 14 amino acids. The germline V gene encodes CDR1 SEHNR and CDR2 FQNEAQ (reference sequence). V was trimmed by 7 bases and J by 4 bases, leaving 16 bases between them.

Sequencing used peripheral blood. The sequence derives from an adult man with Graves' ophthalmopathy. The chain recombines TRBV7-9 with TRBJ1-2; a possible D gene is TRBD1 (5 bases). CDR3 in amino acids: CASTPLDNIYGYTF. CDR3 coding DNA: TGTGCCAGCACCCCACTGGACAATATCTATGGCTACACCTTC.